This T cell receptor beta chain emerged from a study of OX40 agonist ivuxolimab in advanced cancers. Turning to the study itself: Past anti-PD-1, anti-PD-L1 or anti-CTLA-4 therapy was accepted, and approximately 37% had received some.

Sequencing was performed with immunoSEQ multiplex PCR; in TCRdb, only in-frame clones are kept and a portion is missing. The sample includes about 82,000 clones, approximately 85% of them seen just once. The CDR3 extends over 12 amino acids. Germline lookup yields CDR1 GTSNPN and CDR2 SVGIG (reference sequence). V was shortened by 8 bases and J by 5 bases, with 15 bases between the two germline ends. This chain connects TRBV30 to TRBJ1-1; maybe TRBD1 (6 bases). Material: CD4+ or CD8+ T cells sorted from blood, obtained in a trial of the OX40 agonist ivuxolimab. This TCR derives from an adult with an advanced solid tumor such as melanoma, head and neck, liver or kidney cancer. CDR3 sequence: CATTGMGTEAFF. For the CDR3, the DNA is TGTGCCACCACAGGGATGGGGACTGAAGCTTTCTTT.